The 16 T cell receptor beta chains given below trace back to one sample, sequenced in a study. MiXCR, applied by TCRdb to the 5' RACE reads, yields one record per CDR3 protein. Here the sample spans around 30,000 distinct CDR3 sequences, approximately 25% being singletons. Sequenced input: memory CD4+ T cells sorted from blood. Subset indicated: memory CD4+ T cells, CD4+CD45RO+CD25-. These receptors came from a female donor with breast cancer.

The chain recombines TRBV9 with TRBJ1-6, with a tentative D call TRBD1 (6 bases). The CDR3 is 13 amino acids. Germline V gene sequence: CDR1 SGDLS, CDR2 YYNGEE. V lost 3 bases and J 10 bases, leaving 11 bases between the germline ends. The CDR3 DNA reads TGTGCCAGCAGCGGAGGGGGTCGGTCACCCCTCCACTTT. This sequence encodes CASSGGGRSPLHF.

CDR3 protein: CASSQTSGAYEQYF. The CDR3 DNA reads TGTGCCAGCAGCCAAACTAGCGGGGCCTACGAGCAGTACTTC. The J gene is TRBJ2-7, the V gene TRBV7-8; 10 bases match TRBD2. With 5 bases clipped from V and 2 bases from J, the junction kept 3 bases outside the gene matches. Per germline, CDR1 SGHVS and CDR2 FQNEAQ. The length of the CDR3 is 14 residues. The full variable domain, rest sourced from reference TRBV7-8 and TRBJ2-7, is GAGVSQSPRYKVAKRGQDVALRCDPISGHVSLFWYQQALGQGPEFLTYFQNEAQLDKSGLPSDRFFAERPEGSVSTLKIQRTQQEDSAVYLCASSQTSGAYEQYFGPGTRLTVT.

This chain uses TRBV27 with TRBJ2-1; D perhaps matches TRBD1 (5 bases). Trimming removed 5 bases from V and 9 bases from J, with 11 bases in between. CDR3 length: 12 residues. Looked up from germline, CDR1 is MNHEY and CDR2 is SMNVEV (reference sequence). The CDR3 reads CASSPPRAEQFF. CDR3 DNA: TGTGCCAGCAGTCCCCCCAGGGCTGAGCAGTTCTTC.

This clonotype has a count of ten or more. The chain joins TRBV5-1 to TRBJ2-1, with TRBD2 identical over 8 bases. With 4 bases clipped from V and 0 bases from J, the junction kept 3 bases outside the gene matches. The CDR3 is 15 residues long. The germline V gene has CDR1 SGHRS and CDR2 YFSETQ. This CDR3 is CASSPTSASYNEQFF. The CDR3, as DNA: TGCGCCAGCAGCCCGACTAGCGCCTCCTACAATGAGCAGTTCTTC.

In this sample, this clonotype turned up many times. The chain carries TRBV5-1 and TRBJ2-2, with TRBD1 matching 7 bases. The trim removed 4 bases at V and 1 base at J, leaving 7 bases unmatched. CDR1 and CDR2 (germline): SGHRS, YFSETQ. This CDR3 spans 16 amino acids. The CDR3 protein is CASSPPDRVNTGELFF. In nucleotides, the CDR3 is TGCGCCAGCAGCCCCCCTGACAGGGTGAACACCGGGGAGCTGTTTTTT.

This clonotype was observed many times. The chain employs TRBV5-1 and TRBJ2-3; no reliable D call. The CDR3 is 13 amino acids. Germline assignment: CDR1 SGHRS and CDR2 YFSETQ. The V and J ends lost 5 bases and 5 bases respectively, with 12 bases between them. CDR3 sequence: CASRLDGEDTQYF. The CDR3 region has the DNA TGCGCCAGCAGACTGGATGGAGAAGATACGCAGTATTTT.

In its sample, this clonotype was seen many times. The rearrangement uses TRBV4-1 and TRBJ2-7, with 7 nucleotides matching TRBD1. The CDR3 extends over 16 amino acids. Trimming removed 1 base from V and 0 bases from J; junction bases left unmatched: 6. The germline V gene has CDR1 MGHRA and CDR2 YSYEKL. The CDR3 is CASSQVTGTVSYEQYF. The CDR3 DNA reads TGCGCCAGCAGCCAAGTTACCGGGACAGTCTCCTACGAGCAGTACTTC.

V is TRBV5-1 and J is TRBJ2-7, with TRBD1 as a possible D gene (6 bases). The V end lost 0 bases, the J end lost 3 bases, and 22 bases lay between the germline ends. Per germline, CDR1 SGHRS and CDR2 YFSETQ. The CDR3 is 18 amino acids. Written as DNA, the CDR3 is TGCGCCAGCAGCTTGGGGCAGGGGTCTTTGTCAAACCGCTACGAGCAGTACTTC. This gives the protein CASSLGQGSLSNRYEQYF. The full variable domain, its missing parts supplied by reference TRBV5-1 and TRBJ2-7, is KAGVTQTPRYLIKTRGQQVTLSCSPISGHRSVSWYQQTPGQGLQFLFEYFSETQRNKGNFPGRFSGRQFSNSRSEMNVSTLELGDSALYLCASSLGQGSLSNRYEQYFGPGTRLTVT.

The CDR3 coding sequence is TGTGCCAGCACCCAAGGAATATATGAGCAGTTCTTC. This gives the protein CASTQGIYEQFF. The chain joins TRBV5-6 to TRBJ2-1, with D hard to call. Germline-derived CDR1 and CDR2 are SGHDT and YYEEEE. V lost 6 bases and J lost 8, with 12 bases in between. The CDR3 runs to 12 residues. The complete variable domain, with remaining parts taken from reference TRBV5-6 and TRBJ2-1, reads DAGVTQSPTHLIKTRGQQVTLRCSPKSGHDTVSWYQQALGQGPQFIFQYYEEEERQRGNFPDRFSGHQFPNYSSELNVNALLLGDSALYLCASTQGIYEQFFGPGTRLTVL.

This chain uses TRBV27 with TRBJ2-7, with 8 bases aligning to TRBD2. The germline gives CDR1 MNHEY, CDR2 SMNVEV (reference sequence). The CDR3 contains 14 residues. V was clipped by 2 bases and J by 3 bases; unmatched bases: 3. The CDR3 protein is CASSLSGGSYEQYF. The CDR3 nucleotides read TGTGCCAGCAGTTTAAGCGGGGGCAGCTACGAGCAGTACTTC.

This clonotype was counted many times. This sequence joins TRBV9 and TRBJ2-3; maybe TRBD2 (5 bases). This CDR3 is 15 amino acids long. The V gene's germline CDR1 is SGDLS and CDR2 YYNGEE. V was cut by 2 bases and J by 2 bases, with 12 bases left in between. The chain's CDR3 is CASSVDSDPTDTQYF. The CDR3 DNA reads as TGTGCCAGCAGCGTGGATAGCGACCCCACAGATACGCAGTATTTT.

This clonotype has only a few counts. V usage is TRBV12-3 or TRBV12-4 and J usage is TRBJ2-7, with 10 bases matching TRBD2. This CDR3 comprises 19 residues. J was trimmed by 4 bases and V by 6 bases; bases with no gene match: 21. CDR3 in amino acids: CASSSPGWVAGGWKYEQYF. Here the CDR3 DNA reads TGTGCCAGCAGCTCTCCCGGGTGGGTAGCGGGAGGCTGGAAATACGAGCAGTACTTC.

This clonotype has a count of ten or more. The chain carries TRBV27 and TRBJ2-3; 10 bases map to TRBD2. This CDR3 spans 17 amino acids. CDR1 MNHEY and CDR2 SMNVEV come from the germline V gene (reference sequence). V was pared by 4 bases and J by 2 bases, with 9 bases of the junction left unmatched. The CDR3 DNA is TGTGCCAGCAGTTGGTTCCCAACTAGCGGGGCCACAGATACGCAGTATTTT. Translation gives CASSWFPTSGATDTQYF.

This clonotype was found many times. V gene TRBV9 combines with J gene TRBJ2-3; D is ambiguous. CDR3 size: 14 residues. CDR1 is SGDLS and CDR2 is YYNGEE in the germline V gene. Deletions cut 0 bases from V and 4 bases from J, with 9 bases between. Here the CDR3 DNA reads TGTGCCAGCAGCGTAGAGGACCCCTCAGATACGCAGTATTTT. Translation gives CASSVEDPSDTQYF.

A word on this clonotype: Given a much more abundant clone one base away, this may be a read error. The V and J genes are TRBV7-6 and TRBJ2-7, with TRBD1 matching 7 bases. CDR1 is SGHVS and CDR2 is FNYEAQ in the germline V gene. With V trimmed by 4 bases and J by 4 bases, 7 bases remained unmatched. CDR3 size: 14 residues. The CDR3 DNA reads as TGTGCCAGCAGCTACTCGGGACAGAGGTACGAGCAGTACTTC. Amino acids: CASSYSGQRYEQYF.

In this sample, this clonotype turned up a few times. The chain combines TRBV27 with TRBJ2-2; D gene ambiguous. Trimming shortened V by 3 bases and J by 1 base, and 3 bases separated the two germline ends. Germline V gene sequence: CDR1 MNHEY, CDR2 SMNVEV (reference sequence). CDR3 length: 13 residues. CDR3 amino acids: CASSFGNTGELFF. The DNA for the CDR3 is TGTGCCAGCAGTTTCGGGAACACCGGGGAGCTGTTTTTT.